Included here is one T cell receptor beta chain sequence, with context. This clonotype appeared a few times. Its antigen is not yet known. Nothing much larger sits one base from this clone, and base qualities are not available. The sample is drawn from a study of regulatory T cells in long-lasting Graves disease (dated by TCRdb to the early 2020s). Context from the whole study: Newly diagnosed Graves' disease patients had taken antithyroid drugs for less than 3 months. Patients with persistent Graves' disease were compared with patients with newly diagnosed Graves' disease using TCR sequencing and RNA sequencing of peripheral blood. The study was conducted in China and was registered as a clinical trial. TCR sequencing covered around 13 persistent and approximately 20 newly diagnosed Graves' disease patients, about 35 samples in total.

The receptor library was made with multiplex PCR. TCRdb records Illumina HiSeq 4000 as the sequencer. iRepertoire HTBI primers and Arm-PCR amplification of CDR3 regions were used to construct TCR beta libraries. PCR products were gel purified before sequencing. In the authors' own workflow: Across samples, about 63 TRBV and 15 or so TRBJ segments were identified and used for gene usage analysis of CDR3 amino acid clonotypes. Filtered high-quality paired reads were merged into contigs using COPE and FqMerger. BLAST was used to align contigs to IMGT TRBV, TRBD and TRBJ reference genes, with CDR3 defined following IMGT. Highly expanded clones were defined as clonotypes with a frequency above 0.1%. Shannon entropy served as the measure of repertoire diversity, while the Gini coefficient captured V-J evenness. A clonotype found in more than one individual was treated as public. The public reads were reprocessed in TCRdb via fastp at Q25 and MiXCR, keeping in-frame beta chains. Identical CDR3 proteins give one entry, which carries the most common genes and DNA. The V and J calls here are based on TCRdb, not the publication. Counted in this sample were a few hundred thousand distinct CDR3 sequences; about 15% of them appeared once. The ten largest clones represent around 7.6% of the sample.

What the authors observed across the whole study: Sequencing and analysis were limited to the TCR beta chain. As a limitation, the authors acknowledged that the small sample size may reduce accuracy. A larger number of public clonotypes was shared among persistent patients (around 3,000) than among newly diagnosed patients (approximately 1,000). The study examined only peripheral blood because the primary lesion, thyroid tissue, could not be accessed. Compared with newly diagnosed patients, patients with persistent Graves' disease had lower TCR Shannon entropy and fewer highly expanded clones, which suggests clonal expansion. Persistent disease showed preferential use of TRBV28, TRBJ1-2 and TRBJ2-5, whereas newly diagnosed disease favored TRBV20-1 and TRBJ2-1.

This sample's time point label indicates: newly diagnosed GD, antithyroid drugs for less than 3 months. For both TCR sequencing and RNA sequencing, RNA was extracted from PBMCs in TRIzol. The diagnosis of Graves' disease followed American Thyroid Association guidelines. Patients were recruited from an endocrinology department in Xi'an, China. Each patient gave about 9.1 milliliters of peripheral blood, collected in an EDTA anticoagulant tube. Ficoll Paque Plus density gradient separation was used to isolate PBMCs, and no further T cell sorting was performed. An Agilent 2100 Bioanalyzer and agarose gel were used to check RNA quality, while a NanoDrop 2000 measured RNA concentration. The germline V gene specifies SGHVS as CDR1 and FQNEAQ as CDR2. V drops 2 bases and J drops 4 bases, leaving 10 bases in between. The CDR3, from cysteine to phenylalanine, totals 14 residues. The DNA shown is the 42-base CDR3, in frame from base 1.

The same data also contributed to another study, on T cells in Graves' hyperthyroidism and ophthalmopathy. The second study reports: Stable Graves' hyperthyroidism was defined as no progression to ophthalmopathy during 18 months of follow-up. The hyperthyroidism patients were between 18 and 65 years old and newly diagnosed, with a disease duration of less than 2 months. Patients with uncontrolled infections, other autoimmune diseases, pregnancy or lactation were excluded. Diagnoses relied on clinical symptoms, serum thyroxine and TRAb, thyroid ultrasound and orbital computed tomography. The TCR CDR3 was subjected to a first round of RT-PCR using the HTBI primer set and the Qiagen OneStep RT-PCR kit. Most expanded thyroid clonotypes (frequency above 0.001) were also detected in blood, suggesting blood repertoires may reflect thyroid immune responses. A model built on a 13 V-J signature distinguished ophthalmopathy from stable hyperthyroidism, reaching over 85% sensitivity and about 81% specificity in cross-validation and 80%/75% in testing. During validation, the model predicted progression to ophthalmopathy a median of roughly six months ahead of onset, with roughly 65% sensitivity and 72% to 85% specificity. To identify distinguishing TCR V-J signatures, a discovery cohort of about a hundred patients was used, comprising some 43 with Graves' ophthalmopathy and some 60 with stable Graves' hyperthyroidism. Whether ophthalmopathy could be predicted prospectively was tested in an independent validation cohort made up of roughly 19 hyperthyroidism patients plus 17 patients who later progressed to ophthalmopathy. For training and testing, the 110 or so patients in the discovery cohort were randomly divided in a 7:3 ratio. In addition, the study compared T-cell repertoires in thyroid tissue and in blood from 6 or 7 Graves' hyperthyroidism patients. Following sampling, methimazole starting at 30 mg daily was given to hyperthyroidism patients, and high-dose intravenous methylprednisolone was given to ophthalmopathy patients. The libraries were constructed in a second round of multiplex PCR and then size-selected and purified. Paired-end sequencing of the libraries was performed with 100 bp reads on an Illumina HiSeq2000. SOAPnuke was used to process the raw data, removing reads that contained adapters or uncalled bases, had a mean Phred below 15, or lacked an exact match to the constant primer or identifier. High-quality paired reads were merged with COPE v1.2.5, and unique nucleotide sequences were defined as clonotypes. MiTCR v1.1 was used to align clonotypes to the IMGT TRBV, TRBD and TRBJ reference segments. The analysis was restricted to V-J combinations with a frequency above 0.0001, which together covered 99.2% of the repertoires. A TCS score was defined as the ratio of F50 (clonal expansion) to E x V (chaos), with BLOSUM62-based TCRdist applied between CDR3 peptides within each V-J. Welch's t-statistics and random forest reduced roughly 540 V-J features to 10 to 15, which were used in a naive Bayes classifier (R e1071). Sample size was not statistically predetermined, and blinding of investigators to group allocation was not performed. The paper describes TCR Vbeta CDR3 sequencing of some 130 peripheral blood samples, made up of fewer than 50 ophthalmopathy patients, roughly 75 hyperthyroidism patients and some 17 progressor patients.

The TCR originated in a woman aged 40 to 50 with Graves disease. Donor details come from another sample of the same person, matched by shared clones. The input for sequencing was peripheral blood mononuclear cells (PBMCs), taken at new diagnosis, from a patient treated with antithyroid drugs. The sequence is built from TRBV7-8 and TRBJ2-3, with no confident D gene call. The CDR3 loop reads CASSLMVTADTQYF. The nucleotide sequence reads TGTGCCAGCAGCTTAATGGTCACGGCAGATACGCAGTATTTT.